This T cell receptor (beta chain) originates from a study of T cell responses to AZD1222 COVID-19 vaccine. Findings and caveats of the study: No day 14 peak samples; only post-peak repertoires were characterized. As reported, nearly half of all spike-specific TCRs target variant regions that are unmutated. Donors skewed white British and female; clonal diversity was possibly underestimated. Spike regions recognized by vaccine-associated CD4 TCRs spanned the protein, led by 160-218 and 743-854.

This clone was found a few times. Its antigen is not identified. The J segment lost 3 bases and the V segment lost 5 bases, leaving 5 bases of the junction unmatched. Germline-derived CDR1 and CDR2 are SGHAT and FQNNGV. CDR3 length equals 15 residues. Generated by immunoSEQ multiplex PCR, the TCRdb table keeps only in-frame clones and is missing some. Found here are 100,000 to 120,000 clones, about 88% of them singletons; the top ten hold around 1.6%. The chain is built from TRBV11-2 and TRBJ2-3; TRBD1 matches at 10 bases. The clonotype comes from an adult in good health. The source was peripheral blood, collected on day 0 of AZD1222 vaccination. The CDR3 coding sequence is TGTGCCAGCAGCGCGGGACAGGGGATGACAGATACGCAGTATTTT. Protein sequence: CASSAGQGMTDTQYF.